The 32 T cell receptor beta chains below all came from one sample that was sequenced in a study of blood T cell repertoires in COVID-19. Profiling relied on immunoSEQ multiplex PCR, and the TCRdb table lists in-frame clones only, not all of them. Among some 150,000 clones, about 89% were seen once, and the ten largest hold roughly 0.77%. The sample was PBMCs or T cells enriched from blood (not recorded which). The source of these receptors is a woman younger than 30 who had recovered from COVID-19.

This clone was seen once. The chain recombines TRBV10-3 with TRBJ1-2; possibly TRBD1 for D (5 bases). Trimming took 4 bases from V and 0 from J, leaving 12 bases between them. Germline values: CDR1 ENHRY, CDR2 SYGVKD. This CDR3 region has 15 residues. The CDR3 here is CAISGGGSSNYGYTF. DNA of the CDR3: TGTGCCATCAGTGGTGGGGGGTCTTCTAACTATGGCTACACCTTC.

This clone was picked up one time. The chain employs TRBV10-3 and TRBJ2-7; 12 positions match TRBD2. This CDR3 comprises 16 residues. V lost 3 bases, J lost 5 bases, and 8 bases stayed unmatched. Germline values: CDR1 ENHRY, CDR2 SYGVKD. CDR3 DNA: TGTGCCATCAGTGATGCGAGACTAGCGGGAGATCACGAGCAGTACTTC. Residues: CAISDARLAGDHEQYF.

The gene calls are TRBV4-3 and TRBJ1-1; D not resolved. CDR1 is LGHNA and CDR2 is YSLEER in the germline V gene. This CDR3 has 14 amino acids. The V gene lost 2 bases and the J gene lost 1 base, with 8 bases spanning the gap. This CDR3 is CASSQRERNTEAFF. The CDR3 region has the DNA TGCGCCAGCAGCCAACGGGAGAGGAACACTGAAGCTTTCTTT.

This clone was picked up one time. The chain joins TRBV24-1 to TRBJ1-5, with D hard to call. This CDR3 is 13 amino acids long. Trimming cost V 5 bases and J 2 bases, with 6 bases left between them. From germline, CDR1 is KGHDR and CDR2 SFDVKD. This CDR3 is CATSASGNQPQHF. The DNA of the CDR3 is TGTGCCACCAGTGCCAGTGGCAATCAGCCCCAGCATTTT.

The chain combines TRBV27 with TRBJ1-3, with no clear D. CDR3 length: 14 amino acids. Germline assignment: CDR1 MNHEY and CDR2 SMNVEV (reference sequence). V lost 2 bases and J 2 bases, leaving 7 bases between the germline ends. The CDR3 sequence: CASSLAGTGNTIYF. CDR3 DNA: TGTGCCAGCAGTTTAGCCGGGACTGGAAACACCATATATTTT.

V and J are TRBV6-1 and TRBJ2-5, with TRBD2 matching over 8 bases. V lost 4 bases to trimming and J lost 5 bases; unmatched junction nucleotides: 6. The germline CDR1 and CDR2 sequences are MNHNS and SASEGT. The CDR3 has 14 residues. CDR3 loop: CASSVAGLRETQYF. Written as DNA, the CDR3 is TGTGCCAGCAGTGTAGCGGGACTGCGGGAGACCCAGTACTTC.

This chain joins TRBV18 and TRBJ2-3; 9 bases line up with TRBD2. V lost 8 bases, J lost 2 bases, and 11 bases stayed unmatched. The CDR3 is 16 amino acids. In germline, CDR1 is KGHSH, CDR2 LQKENI. DNA of the CDR3: TGTGCCAGCCGAAAGAGCGGCGGGAGGGCCACAGATACGCAGTATTTT. It codes for CASRKSGGRATDTQYF.

This chain connects TRBV28 to TRBJ2-7; 8 bases are a match to TRBD2. The CDR3 runs to 16 residues. The germline CDR1 and CDR2 sequences are MDHEN and SYDVKM. Unmatched junction bases numbered 14, after V lost 7 bases and J lost 3 bases. This CDR3 is CASNVAGMPANYEQYF. The CDR3 DNA is TGTGCCAGCAACGTAGCGGGGATGCCAGCAAACTACGAGCAGTACTTC.

This clone was detected many times. This chain links TRBV11-2 with TRBJ2-5; D is perhaps TRBD1 (6 bases). The germline V and J ends were trimmed by 3 bases and 2 bases, with 13 bases remaining between them. Per germline, CDR1 SGHAT and CDR2 FQNNGV. The CDR3 has 15 amino acids. The CDR3 here is CASSFWAGVQETQYF. The DNA for the CDR3 is TGTGCCAGCAGCTTTTGGGCAGGGGTACAAGAGACCCAGTACTTC.

V and J are TRBV4-1 and TRBJ1-4; 8 bases agree with TRBD1. The germline V gene encodes CDR1 MGHRA and CDR2 YSYEKL. This CDR3 contains 15 residues. The ends lost 4 bases at V and 4 bases at J; junction bases unmatched: 5. DNA of the CDR3: TGCGCCAGCAGCCCCGGACAGGGATATAATGAAAAACTGTTTTTT. This encodes CASSPGQGYNEKLFF.

This chain connects TRBV2 to TRBJ1-5, with TRBD1 matching over 8 bases. Germline-derived CDR1 and CDR2 are SNHLY and FYNNEI. V lost 4 bases to trimming and J lost 5 bases; unmatched junction nucleotides: 4. The CDR3 has 14 residues. The CDR3 sequence: CASSGRGQDQPQHF. The CDR3 region has the DNA TGTGCCAGCAGTGGCAGGGGGCAGGATCAGCCCCAGCATTTT.

CDR3 residues: CASSSVGVRHEQYF. The CDR3 DNA sequence: TGTGCCAGCAGCTCCGTAGGGGTCCGCCACGAGCAGTACTTC. The chain joins TRBV7-9 to TRBJ2-7; maybe TRBD1 (5 bases). The germline gives CDR1 SEHNR, CDR2 FQNEAQ (reference sequence). CDR3 length: 14 amino acids. V was shortened by 4 bases and J by 5 bases, with 15 bases between the two germline ends.

The genes are TRBV6-5 and TRBJ1-1, with TRBD1 identical over 10 bases. The V and J ends lost 6 bases and 3 bases, in that order; junction bases with no gene match: 4. Germline V lookup: CDR1 MNHEY, CDR2 SVGAGI. This CDR3 contains 14 residues. The CDR3 sequence is CASRTGGRDTEAFF. The CDR3 region has the DNA TGTGCCAGCAGGACAGGGGGCAGGGACACTGAAGCTTTCTTT.

This clone came up once. This chain links TRBV9 with TRBJ2-3; 7 bases map to TRBD2. The CDR3 is 14 amino acids. V was clipped by 4 bases and J by 4 bases; unmatched bases: 6. Germline CDR1 is SGDLS and CDR2 is YYNGEE. The CDR3 protein is CASSIGTTPDTQYF. The CDR3, as DNA: TGTGCCAGCAGCATCGGGACTACACCAGATACGCAGTATTTT.

This clone was seen more than once but under ten times. The rearrangement uses TRBV9 and TRBJ1-5; D perhaps matches TRBD1 (5 bases). V lost 4 bases, J lost 5 bases, and 13 bases lay in between. This CDR3 has 14 amino acids. CDR1 SGDLS and CDR2 YYNGEE come from the germline V gene. The CDR3 region is CASSPGGGDQPQHF. CDR3 bases: TGTGCCAGCAGCCCAGGAGGAGGGGATCAGCCCCAGCATTTT.

CDR3 region: CAWNTGGTYSSYNEQFF. CDR3 sequence (DNA): TGTGCCTGGAATACAGGGGGTACATATAGTTCCTACAATGAGCAGTTCTTC. The chain recombines TRBV30 with TRBJ2-1; 8 nucleotides agree with TRBD1. This CDR3 region has 17 residues. The junction had 12 bases not matched to a gene; V was cut back by 4 bases and J by 1 base. Germline CDR1 and CDR2: GTSNPN and SVGIG (reference sequence).

The J gene is TRBJ1-6, the V gene TRBV27, with TRBD1 matching over 7 bases. The germline CDR1 and CDR2 sequences are MNHEY and SMNVEV (reference sequence). The CDR3 is 16 residues long. Unmatched junction bases numbered 10, after V lost 3 bases and J lost 8 bases. The CDR3 sequence is CASSFRPGQSHSPLHF. The CDR3 DNA is TGTGCCAGCAGTTTTCGCCCGGGACAGAGCCATTCACCCCTCCACTTT.

The chain is built from TRBV30 and TRBJ2-1, with 11 bases that match TRBD2. V gave up 4 bases and J gave up 9 bases; unmatched junction bases: 8. CDR1 GTSNPN and CDR2 SVGIG come from the germline V gene (reference sequence). This CDR3 comprises 14 residues. In DNA form, the CDR3 reads TGTGCCTGGACACTAGCGGGAGCTATCGGTGAGCAGTTCTTC. It yields the protein CAWTLAGAIGEQFF.

The chain is built from TRBV19 and TRBJ1-2, with 7 nucleotides matching TRBD1. The CDR3 consists of 15 residues. The V and J ends lost 3 bases and 4 bases, in that order; junction bases with no gene match: 8. Germline V lookup: CDR1 LNHDA, CDR2 SQIVND (reference sequence). This CDR3 is CASSMNGEGAYGYTF. The CDR3 DNA reads TGTGCCAGTAGTATGAACGGAGAGGGGGCCTATGGCTACACCTTC.

This chain links TRBV24-1 with TRBJ2-3; 10 positions agree with TRBD2. Germline-derived CDR1 and CDR2 are KGHDR and SFDVKD. CDR3 length equals 18 residues. Trimming removed 3 bases from V and 5 bases from J; junction bases left unmatched: 13. CDR3 DNA: TGTGCCACCAGTGATCCCAGACTAGCGGGCGATCCCATAGATACGCAGTATTTT. Residues: CATSDPRLAGDPIDTQYF.

The sample holds one count of this clone. The rearrangement uses TRBV18 and TRBJ2-7; D is perhaps TRBD2 (6 bases). The ends were cut back, 2 bases at V and 0 bases at J, with 32 bases in the middle. The CDR3 contains 22 residues. CDR1 and CDR2 (germline): KGHSH, LQKENI. The CDR3 DNA follows: TGTGCCAGCTCACCAAAGGGCAGATTCGACGTAGGGCGGGAAAAGGGCTCCTACGAGCAGTACTTC. It translates to CASSPKGRFDVGREKGSYEQYF.

The V and J genes are TRBV10-3 and TRBJ2-3; 7 bases agree with TRBD2. The CDR3 runs 13 residues. The V and J ends lost 7 bases and 1 base, in that order; junction bases with no gene match: 2. The germline CDR1 and CDR2 sequences are ENHRY and SYGVKD. In DNA, the CDR3 is TGTGCCATCATGGCGGGAGGCACAGATACGCAGTATTTT. Its protein is CAIMAGGTDTQYF.

The gene calls are TRBV11-3 and TRBJ2-1; TRBD2 might be the D (6 bases). Germline lookup yields CDR1 SGHNT and CDR2 YENEEA. The CDR3 consists of 14 residues. V lost 5 bases, J lost 6 bases, and 14 bases lay in between. CDR3 sequence (DNA): TGTGCCAGCAGCCCCGGGACTCATGTCAATGAGCAGTTCTTC. Amino acids: CASSPGTHVNEQFF.

The genes are TRBV15 and TRBJ2-7, with TRBD2 matching over 9 bases. This CDR3 comprises 14 residues. V shed 3 bases, J shed 6 bases, and the junction held 6 bases outside the gene matches. The germline CDR1 and CDR2 sequences are LNHNV and YYDKDF (reference sequence). This chain's CDR3 is CATSRVAGASEQYF. As DNA, the CDR3 is TGTGCCACCAGCAGGGTAGCGGGAGCGAGCGAGCAGTACTTC.

The chain joins TRBV5-4 to TRBJ2-1; 14 bases agree with TRBD2. V shed 0 bases and J 9 bases; nucleotides not matched to a gene: 8. The germline gives CDR1 SGHNT, CDR2 YYREEE (reference sequence). The CDR3 extends over 17 amino acids. The CDR3 nucleotides are TGTGCCAGCAGCTTGGCCCTGGGACTAGCGGGAGCAGCTGAGCAGTTCTTC. It codes for CASSLALGLAGAAEQFF.

The chain uses TRBV18 and TRBJ2-7, with D possibly being TRBD1 (6 bases). Germline CDR1 KGHSH, CDR2 LQKENI. The CDR3 has 15 residues. Trimming removed 0 bases at V and 6 bases at J, with 15 bases between. CDR3 sequence reads: CASSPPSSFRGEQYF. The CDR3 DNA is TGTGCCAGCTCACCACCCTCCAGCTTCAGGGGCGAGCAGTACTTC.

This sequence joins TRBV5-1 and TRBJ2-1, with 9 bases that match TRBD1. With V trimmed by 4 bases and J by 5 bases, 10 bases remained unmatched. Germline CDR1 reads SGHRS; CDR2 reads YFSETQ. The CDR3 sequence is 16 residues long. This CDR3 is CASSTGTRTGDNEQFF. The CDR3 nucleotides read TGCGCCAGCAGCACCGGAACGAGGACAGGGGACAATGAGCAGTTCTTC. The entire variable domain, with the rest obtained from reference TRBV5-1 and TRBJ2-1, is as follows: KAGVTQTPRYLIKTRGQQVTLSCSPISGHRSVSWYQQTPGQGLQFLFEYFSETQRNKGNFPGRFSGRQFSNSRSEMNVSTLELGDSALYLCASSTGTRTGDNEQFFGPGTRLTVL.

The chain recombines TRBV28 with TRBJ2-7; 12 positions match TRBD2. The CDR3 runs to 15 residues. Germline-derived CDR1 and CDR2 are MDHEN and SYDVKM. Trimming at V came to 3 bases and at J to 4 bases, leaving 4 bases not matched to a gene. The CDR3 DNA is TGTGCCAGCAGTTTGGCTCTAGCGGGAGGGTACGAGCAGTACTTC. Translating it yields CASSLALAGGYEQYF.

Only a few counts were recorded for this clone. The rearrangement uses TRBV2 and TRBJ2-5; 11 nucleotides agree with TRBD1. The CDR3 is 14 residues long. V gave up 5 bases and J gave up 5 bases; unmatched junction bases: 4. Per germline, CDR1 SNHLY and CDR2 FYNNEI. CDR3 region: CASSPRTGGETQYF. The DNA for the CDR3 is TGTGCCAGCAGTCCCCGGACAGGGGGCGAGACCCAGTACTTC.

The rearrangement links TRBV9 to TRBJ2-1; 8 bases agree with TRBD2. Trimming removed 3 bases from V and 0 bases from J; junction bases left unmatched: 2. The CDR3 has 15 amino acids. CDR1 SGDLS and CDR2 YYNGEE come from the germline V gene. The CDR3 loop is CASSGSGSSYNEQFF. Written as DNA, the CDR3 is TGTGCCAGCAGCGGCAGCGGGAGCTCCTACAATGAGCAGTTCTTC.

V gene TRBV19 combines with J gene TRBJ1-1; D is unclear. The CDR3 is made up of 13 amino acids. V was clipped by 3 bases and J by 1 base, with 6 bases between them. Per the germline V gene, CDR1 is LNHDA and CDR2 is SQIVND (reference sequence). In DNA, the CDR3 is TGTGCCAGTAGTATCAATAGGAACACTGAAGCTTTCTTT. This encodes CASSINRNTEAFF.

This sequence joins TRBV27 and TRBJ2-1; 7 positions agree with TRBD1. Germline V gives CDR1 MNHEY, CDR2 SMNVEV (reference sequence). J was trimmed by 8 bases and V by 4 bases; bases with no gene match: 2. This CDR3 has 12 amino acids. CDR3 residues: CASSSTGDEQFF. The CDR3 bases are TGTGCCAGCAGTTCCACAGGGGATGAGCAGTTCTTC.